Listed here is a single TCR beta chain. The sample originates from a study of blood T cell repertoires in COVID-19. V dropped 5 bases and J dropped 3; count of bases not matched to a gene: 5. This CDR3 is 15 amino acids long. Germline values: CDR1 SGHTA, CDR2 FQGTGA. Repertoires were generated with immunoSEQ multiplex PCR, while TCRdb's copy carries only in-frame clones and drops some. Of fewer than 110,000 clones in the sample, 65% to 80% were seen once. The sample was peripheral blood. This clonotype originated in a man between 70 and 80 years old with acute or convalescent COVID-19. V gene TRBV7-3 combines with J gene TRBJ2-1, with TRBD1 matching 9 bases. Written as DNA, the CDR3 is TGTGCCAGCAGCCCTGGGACAGGGTTCTACAATGAGCAGTTCTTC. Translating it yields CASSPGTGFYNEQFF.